The next 8 T cell receptor beta chains were all read from a single sample in a study of Graves' ophthalmopathy and Graves' hyperthyroidism. Transcripts of RNA were the source for amplifying TCR beta CDR3 regions. After a first-round RT-PCR with HTBI primers, a second-round multiplex PCR was run. TCRdb used MiXCR to reprocess the multiplex PCR reads, holding one entry per CDR3 protein. This sample yields 600,000 to 950,000 distinct CDR3 sequences, of which roughly 41% are seen a single time; roughly 45% belongs to the top ten. The sequenced material came from peripheral blood. These receptors originate from an adult man with Graves' ophthalmopathy.

The genes are TRBV10-3 and TRBJ1-5; tentative D call: TRBD1 (6 bases). The CDR3 has 14 amino acids. The V and J ends lost 11 bases and 3 bases respectively, with 17 bases between them. Germline V gene data show CDR1 as ENHRY and CDR2 as SYGVKD. CDR3 in DNA: TGTGCCGTCCAAGTCGGGGACAACAATCAGCCCCAGCATTTT. Translation: CAVQVGDNNQPQHF.

The rearrangement joins TRBV7-9 to TRBJ2-3, with no clear D. Germline V lookup: CDR1 SEHNR, CDR2 FQNEAQ (reference sequence). V dropped 1 base and J dropped 2 bases, with 10 bases sitting between them. The CDR3 is 15 residues long. The CDR3 protein is CASSLEARPTDTQYF. The DNA for the CDR3 is TGTGCCAGCAGCTTAGAGGCACGACCCACAGATACGCAGTATTTT.

The gene calls are TRBV6-5 and TRBJ2-7, with D tentatively TRBD2 (6 bases). The germline V gene encodes CDR1 MNHEY and CDR2 SVGAGI. V was pared by 6 bases and J by 0 bases, with 12 bases between. The CDR3 is 14 residues long. DNA of the CDR3: TGTGCCAGCAGGGCGGGACTCCGCTCCTACGAGCAGTACTTC. Its translation: CASRAGLRSYEQYF.

This clonotype was counted between two and nine times. The CDR3 DNA reads TGTGCCAGCAGCTCCGGGCTCCAGTACTTC. Residues: CASSSGLQYF. This rearrangement joins TRBV13 to TRBJ2-5; D ambiguous. Germline V gene lookup returns CDR1 PRHDT and CDR2 FYEKMQ (reference sequence). Trimming stripped 4 bases from V and 10 bases from J, with 7 bases between. The CDR3 contains 10 residues.

This clonotype was detected ten times or more. The rearrangement joins TRBV10-3 to TRBJ2-7, with 7 bases identical to TRBD1. The CDR3 extends over 15 amino acids. Trimming removed 10 bases from V and 4 bases from J; junction bases left unmatched: 16. The germline gives CDR1 ENHRY, CDR2 SYGVKD. CDR3: CATEDPTTGVYEQYF. CDR3 sequence (DNA): TGTGCCACCGAAGATCCCACTACAGGGGTTTACGAGCAGTACTTC.

This clonotype was recorded a few times. One junction end disagrees with the germline gene, perhaps due to a read error. This chain links TRBV19 with TRBJ2-7; 9 bases are a match to TRBD1. This CDR3 is built from 15 residues. Germline CDR1 reads LNHDA; CDR2 reads SQIVND (reference sequence). CDR3 amino acids: CASSITGQGSSEQYF. The CDR3 DNA reads as TGTGCCAGTAGTATAACGGGACAGGGATCCTCCGAGCAGTACTTC.

Details on this clonotype: Since a much larger clone is just one base distant, this may be a read error. J is TRBJ2-6 and V is TRBV10-3, with 7 bases that match TRBD2. The germline V gene has CDR1 ENHRY and CDR2 SYGVKD. J gave up 2 bases and V 0 bases, and 10 bases lay outside the gene matches. The CDR3 is 19 amino acids. The CDR3 sequence is CAISESGRASLPGANVLTF. In DNA, the CDR3 is TGTGCCATCAGTGAGTCGGGGAGGGCGTCCCTCCCTGGGGCCAACGTCCTGACTTTC.

The rearrangement joins TRBV19 to TRBJ2-7; TRBD1 agrees at 10 bases. CDR3 size: 14 residues. CDR1 LNHDA and CDR2 SQIVND come from the germline V gene (reference sequence). The trim removed 5 bases at V and 3 bases at J, leaving 4 bases unmatched. The CDR3: CASSVRTGGYEQYF. In nucleotides, the CDR3 is TGTGCCAGTAGTGTGAGGACAGGGGGCTACGAGCAGTACTTC.